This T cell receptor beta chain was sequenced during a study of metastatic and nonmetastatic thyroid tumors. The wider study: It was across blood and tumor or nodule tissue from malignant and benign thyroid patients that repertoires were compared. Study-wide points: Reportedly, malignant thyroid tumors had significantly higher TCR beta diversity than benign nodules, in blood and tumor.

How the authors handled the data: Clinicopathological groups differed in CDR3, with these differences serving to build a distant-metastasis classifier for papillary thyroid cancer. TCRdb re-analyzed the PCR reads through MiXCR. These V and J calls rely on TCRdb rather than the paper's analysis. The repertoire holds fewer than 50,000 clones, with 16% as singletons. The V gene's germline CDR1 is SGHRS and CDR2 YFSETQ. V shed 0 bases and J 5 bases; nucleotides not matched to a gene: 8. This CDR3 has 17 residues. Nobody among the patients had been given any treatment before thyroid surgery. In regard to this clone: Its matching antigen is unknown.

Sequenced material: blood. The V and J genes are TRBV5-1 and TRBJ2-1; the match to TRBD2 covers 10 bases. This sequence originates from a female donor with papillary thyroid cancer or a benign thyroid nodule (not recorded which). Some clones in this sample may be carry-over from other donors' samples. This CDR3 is CASSLVLAGAGNNEQFF. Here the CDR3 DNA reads TGCGCCAGCAGCTTGGTTCTAGCGGGGGCGGGAAACAATGAGCAGTTCTTC.